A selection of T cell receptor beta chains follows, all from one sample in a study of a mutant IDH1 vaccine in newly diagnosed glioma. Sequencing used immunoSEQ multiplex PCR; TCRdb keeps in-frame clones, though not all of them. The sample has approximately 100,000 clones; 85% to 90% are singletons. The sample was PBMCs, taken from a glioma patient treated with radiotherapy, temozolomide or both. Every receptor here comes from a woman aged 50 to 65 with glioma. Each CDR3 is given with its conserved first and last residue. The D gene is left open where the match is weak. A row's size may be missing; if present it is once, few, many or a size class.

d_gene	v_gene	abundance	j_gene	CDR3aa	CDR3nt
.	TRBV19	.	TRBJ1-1	CASSTVKDTEAFF	TGTGCCAGTAGTACGGTCAAAGACACTGAAGCTTTCTTT
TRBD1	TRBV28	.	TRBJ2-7	CATSLTGSFDHEQYF	TGTGCCACCTCCCTGACAGGGAGTTTCGACCACGAGCAGTACTTC
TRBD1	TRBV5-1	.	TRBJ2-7	CASSFDRDLYEQYF	TGCGCCAGCAGCTTCGACAGGGACCTCTACGAGCAGTACTTC
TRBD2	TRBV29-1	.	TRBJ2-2	CSALLAGGFTGELFF	TGCAGCGCTCTCTTAGCGGGAGGTTTCACCGGGGAGCTGTTTTTT
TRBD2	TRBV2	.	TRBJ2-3	CASSPGTRGDTQYF	TGTGCCAGCAGTCCCGGGACTAGGGGAGATACGCAGTATTTT
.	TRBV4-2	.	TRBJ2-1	CASSQARLQGTNEQFF	TGTGCCAGCAGCCAGGCCCGCTTGCAGGGGACCAATGAGCAGTTCTTC
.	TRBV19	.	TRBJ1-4	CASARGSTNEKLFF	TGTGCCAGTGCTCGGGGTTCAACTAATGAAAAACTGTTTTTT
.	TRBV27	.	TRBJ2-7	CASSLNFFGEQYF	TGTGCCAGCAGCCTAAATTTCTTCGGCGAGCAGTACTTC
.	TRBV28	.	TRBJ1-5	CASSLPGNNQPQHF	TGTGCCAGCAGTTTACCAGGCAACAATCAGCCCCAGCATTTT
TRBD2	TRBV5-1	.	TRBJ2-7	CASSLIGGSYEQYF	TGCGCCAGCAGCCTCATCGGGGGGTCCTACGAGCAGTACTTC
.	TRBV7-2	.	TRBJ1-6	CASSFTSPLHF	TGTGCCAGCAGCTTTACTTCACCCCTCCACTTT
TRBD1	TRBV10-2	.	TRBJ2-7	CASRSGQGAKYEQYF	TGCGCCAGCCGCTCTGGACAGGGGGCAAAATACGAGCAGTACTTC
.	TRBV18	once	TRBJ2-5	CASSPPTQETQYF	TGTGCCAGCTCACCACCGACCCAAGAGACCCAGTACTTC
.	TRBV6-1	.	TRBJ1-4	CASSEGTVSANEKLFF	TGTGCCAGCAGTGAAGGGACAGTCAGCGCTAATGAAAAACTGTTTTTT
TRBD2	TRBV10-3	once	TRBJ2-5	CAPSGGRERETQYF	TGTGCCCCCTCGGGGGGGAGGGAAAGAGAGACCCAGTACTTC
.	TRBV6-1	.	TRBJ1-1	CASTRVLNTEAFF	TGTGCCAGCACGCGGGTTCTGAACACTGAAGCTTTCTTT
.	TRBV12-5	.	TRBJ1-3	CASGHGGNTIYF	TGTGCTAGTGGTCATGGCGGAAACACCATATATTTT
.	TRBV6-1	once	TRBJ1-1	CASGSTPNTEAFF	TGTGCCAGCGGATCGACACCGAACACTGAAGCTTTCTTT
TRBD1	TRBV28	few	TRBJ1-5	CASSFAGGRIYSNQPQHF	TGTGCCAGCAGTTTCGCAGGGGGCCGGATTTATAGCAATCAGCCCCAGCATTTT
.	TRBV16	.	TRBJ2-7	CASSQSPGPYEQYF	TGTGCCAGCAGCCAATCGCCAGGCCCCTACGAGCAGTACTTC
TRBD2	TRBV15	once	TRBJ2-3	CATRDLAGLDTQYF	TGTGCCACCAGGGACCTAGCGGGCCTAGATACGCAGTATTTT
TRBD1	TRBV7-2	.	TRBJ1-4	CASSSYRGPREKLFF	TGTGCCAGCAGCTCCTACAGGGGGCCGCGTGAAAAACTGTTTTTT
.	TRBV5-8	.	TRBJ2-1	CASSLGRDEQFF	TGTGCCAGCAGCTTGGGGAGGGATGAGCAGTTCTTC
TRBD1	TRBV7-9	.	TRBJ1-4	CASSLEAGGNEKLFF	TGTGCCAGCAGCTTAGAAGCAGGGGGAAATGAAAAACTGTTTTTT
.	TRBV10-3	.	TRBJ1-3	CAISPTGNTIYF	TGTGCCATCAGTCCCACAGGGAACACCATATATTTT
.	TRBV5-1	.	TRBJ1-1	CASNEIPGYGGTTEAFF	TGCGCCAGCAACGAAATCCCGGGGTACGGGGGGACCACTGAAGCTTTCTTT
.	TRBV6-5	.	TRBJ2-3	CASRPGTTGDTQYF	TGTGCCAGCAGGCCCGGGACAACTGGAGATACGCAGTATTTT
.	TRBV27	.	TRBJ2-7	CASRMTRHYIGEQYF	TGTGCCAGCAGAATGACTAGACATTATATAGGCGAGCAGTACTTC
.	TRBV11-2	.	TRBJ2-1	CASSTGTAYNEQFF	TGTGCCAGCAGCACAGGGACGGCCTACAATGAGCAGTTCTTC
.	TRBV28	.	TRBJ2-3	CASRSPTGTSTDTQYF	TGTGCCAGCAGAAGCCCGACGGGGACCAGCACAGATACGCAGTATTTT
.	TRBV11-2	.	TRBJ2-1	CASSLQGNEQFF	TGTGCCAGCAGCTTACAGGGGAATGAGCAGTTCTTC
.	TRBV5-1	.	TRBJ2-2	CASSLSGIANTGELFF	TGCGCCAGCAGCTTATCTGGGATAGCGAACACCGGGGAGCTGTTTTTT
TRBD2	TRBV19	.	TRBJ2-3	CASRDRSSGRVTDTQYF	TGTGCCAGTAGGGACCGGAGCAGCGGGAGAGTTACAGATACGCAGTATTTT
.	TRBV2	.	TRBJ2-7	CASSLTGLLNYEQYF	TGTGCCAGCAGTCTAACAGGGCTCCTAAACTACGAGCAGTACTTC
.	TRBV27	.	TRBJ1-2	CASSLHQGYGYTF	TGTGCCAGCAGTCTCCATCAGGGTTACGGCTACACCTTC
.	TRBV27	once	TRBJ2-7	CASSLSPGPYEQYF	TGTGCCAGCAGTTTATCTCCAGGACCCTACGAGCAGTACTTC
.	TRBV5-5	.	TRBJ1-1	CASSFRSGPEAFF	TGTGCCAGCAGCTTCCGGAGCGGCCCTGAAGCTTTCTTT
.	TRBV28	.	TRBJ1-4	CASSPVGATNEKLFF	TGTGCCAGCAGTCCGGTAGGCGCAACTAATGAAAAACTGTTTTTT
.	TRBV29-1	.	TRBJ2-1	CSVQTSSYNEQFF	TGCAGCGTTCAAACATCCTCCTACAATGAGCAGTTCTTC
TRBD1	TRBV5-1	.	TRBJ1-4	CASSLDRGTNEKLFF	TGCGCCAGCAGCTTGGACAGGGGAACTAATGAAAAACTGTTTTTT
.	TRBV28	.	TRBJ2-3	CASAGTSTDTQYF	TGTGCCAGCGCGGGGACAAGCACAGATACGCAGTATTTT
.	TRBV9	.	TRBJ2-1	CASAGAYNEQFF	TGTGCCAGCGCCGGGGCTTACAATGAGCAGTTCTTC
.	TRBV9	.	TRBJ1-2	CASSVVKDGYTF	TGTGCCAGCAGCGTAGTTAAGGACGGCTACACCTTC
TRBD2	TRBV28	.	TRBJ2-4	CASSVAGGGGNIQYF	TGTGCCAGCAGCGTAGCGGGAGGAGGTGGGAACATTCAGTACTTC
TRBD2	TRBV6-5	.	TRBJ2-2	CASSLKREWTGELFF	TGTGCCAGCAGTCTTAAGCGGGAGTGGACCGGGGAGCTGTTTTTT
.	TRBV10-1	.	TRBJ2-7	CASSERGANEQYF	TGCGCCAGCAGTGAGAGGGGGGCCAACGAGCAGTACTTC
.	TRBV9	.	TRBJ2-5	CASSPWGAETQYF	TGTGCCAGCAGCCCGTGGGGGGCTGAGACCCAGTACTTC